These 7 T cell receptor beta chains originate from one sample sequenced in a study of T cells in Graves' hyperthyroidism and ophthalmopathy. Regions amplified from RNA transcripts were the TCR beta CDR3 regions. With the HTBI primer set, the TCR CDR3 went through a first round of RT-PCR. TCRdb re-called the multiplex PCR reads with MiXCR, one entry per CDR3 protein. Here the sample spans some 370,000 distinct CDR3 sequences, about 14% being singletons. Source material: blood. The receptors were sampled from a man over 45 with Graves' ophthalmopathy.

This clonotype was seen ten or more times. The chain uses TRBV20-1 and TRBJ2-3; possible D gene TRBD2, 6 bases. Germline CDR1 DFQATT, CDR2 SNEGSKA (reference sequence). The CDR3 is made up of 13 amino acids. The V gene lost 3 bases and the J gene lost 6 bases, with 13 bases spanning the gap. This CDR3 is CSASFGGTDTQYF. In nucleotides, the CDR3 is TGCAGTGCTAGCTTCGGAGGGACTGATACGCAGTATTTT.

This clonotype showed up many times. This chain joins TRBV2 and TRBJ2-2; D gene ambiguous. Germline V gene sequence: CDR1 SNHLY, CDR2 FYNNEI. The ends were cut back, 6 bases at V and 2 bases at J, with 13 bases in the middle. This CDR3 has 15 amino acids. The CDR3 region has the DNA TGTGCCAGCAGCCAGGTCATGGAAAACACCGGGGAGCTGTTTTTT. Protein sequence: CASSQVMENTGELFF.

The V call is TRBV19, the J call TRBJ1-2, with a tentative D call TRBD1 (6 bases). Trimming left V 4 bases short and J 4 bases short, with 10 bases between. Germline V gene sequence: CDR1 LNHDA, CDR2 SQIVND (reference sequence). This CDR3 spans 13 amino acids. The CDR3 loop reads CASSTHRAYGYTF. CDR3 coding DNA: TGTGCCAGTAGTACTCACAGGGCCTATGGCTACACCTTC.

This clonotype was counted many times. The chain links TRBV30 to TRBJ2-5, with D tentatively TRBD1 (7 bases). V shed 0 bases and J shed 5 bases, with 10 bases lying between them. The CDR3 is 13 amino acids. The germline CDR1 and CDR2 sequences are GTSNPN and SVGIG (reference sequence). CDR3: CAWSVSGGETQYF. For the CDR3, the DNA is TGTGCCTGGAGTGTGTCAGGGGGGGAGACCCAGTACTTC.

This clonotype was detected ten times or more. The chain carries TRBV11-2 and TRBJ2-1; D uncertain. Germline CDR1 and CDR2: SGHAT and FQNNGV. The CDR3 sequence is 12 residues long. V dropped 1 base and J dropped 8 bases, with 6 bases sitting between them. This chain's CDR3 is CASSLVVDEQFF. In nucleotides, the CDR3 is TGTGCCAGCAGCTTAGTGGTTGATGAGCAGTTCTTC.

This clonotype has only a few counts. V usage is TRBV20-1 and J usage is TRBJ2-7, with TRBD2 matching 9 bases. The trim removed 0 bases at V and 2 bases at J, leaving 8 bases unmatched. CDR1 DFQATT and CDR2 SNEGSKA come from the germline V gene (reference sequence). This CDR3 is built from 16 residues. CDR3 nucleotides: TGCAGTGCTAGAGATCCGGCTAGCGGGATTCCCTACGAGCAGTACTTC. Translated: CSARDPASGIPYEQYF.

This clonotype was counted only a few times. The J gene is TRBJ2-3, the V gene TRBV6-1; weak D call: TRBD1 (6 bases). Germline CDR1 is MNHNS and CDR2 is SASEGT. Trimming pared 9 bases from V and 4 bases from J, leaving 14 bases between. This CDR3 spans 13 amino acids. The CDR3 region is CASEDSPSDTQYF. The DNA for the CDR3 is TGTGCCAGTGAGGACAGCCCGTCAGATACGCAGTATTTT.